This is a list of T cell receptor beta chains from one sample in a study of T cell responses to AZD1222 COVID-19 vaccine. Measured with immunoSEQ multiplex PCR; TCRdb has only the in-frame clones, and not every one. The sample records approximately 90,000 clones, over 75% being singletons. Sample: peripheral blood, taken 28 days after the second AZD1222 dose. Receptors originate from an adult who received the AZD1222 COVID-19 vaccine. Both conserved end residues are part of each CDR3. The D gene is left open where the match is weak. Part of the rows lack a size; the others show once, few, many or a class for expanded clones.

j_call d_call clone_size v_call cdr3_aa cdr3_nt
TRBJ1-1 TRBD1 . TRBV30 CAWERQGRKNTEAFF TGTGCCTGGGAAAGACAGGGGAGGAAGAACACTGAAGCTTTCTTT
TRBJ1-6 . . TRBV7-3 CASSLTATTPLHF TGTGCCAGCAGCTTAACTGCCACCACACCCCTCCACTTT
TRBJ2-5 TRBD2 . TRBV7-2 CASSLYGTSGAKETQYF TGTGCCAGCAGCCTATATGGGACTAGCGGGGCGAAAGAGACCCAGTACTTC
TRBJ1-2 . . TRBV29-1 CSARELYGYTF TGCAGCGCCCGGGAGCTCTATGGCTACACCTTC
TRBJ1-5 TRBD1 . TRBV4-1 CASSQPGQASYAGNQPQHF TGCGCCAGCAGCCAGCCGGGACAGGCCTCCTATGCTGGCAATCAGCCCCAGCATTTT
TRBJ2-1 TRBD1 . TRBV6-5 CASEVGQGVYNEQFF TGTGCCAGCGAAGTTGGACAGGGGGTTTACAATGAGCAGTTCTTC
TRBJ2-1 . . TRBV5-6 CASSLINEQFF TGTGCCAGCAGCTTGATCAATGAGCAGTTCTTC
TRBJ1-1 . . TRBV12-5 CASGYPYDTEAFF TGTGCTAGTGGTTACCCTTATGACACTGAAGCTTTCTTT
TRBJ1-2 . once TRBV27 CASSPRGGLALDSYGYTF TGTGCCAGCAGTCCGAGGGGAGGTCTGGCGTTGGATAGCTATGGCTACACCTTC
TRBJ1-1 . . TRBV7-3 CASSLIGGAEAFF TGTGCCAGCAGCTTAATAGGGGGGGCTGAAGCTTTCTTT
TRBJ1-6 . . TRBV21-1 CASSKISGHEANNSPLHF TGTGCCAGCAGCAAAATTTCAGGGCACGAAGCTAATAATTCACCCCTCCACTTT
TRBJ1-1 . . TRBV7-8 CASTHWTVPNTEAFF TGTGCCAGCACCCATTGGACCGTACCCAACACTGAAGCTTTCTTT
TRBJ1-5 . . TRBV13 CASSKTGNQPQHF TGTGCCAGCAGCAAAACAGGGAATCAGCCCCAGCATTTT
TRBJ1-1 . . TRBV30 CAWRGTEAFF TGTGCCTGGAGAGGTACTGAAGCTTTCTTT
TRBJ1-3 . . TRBV25-1 CASSDSLRGGFGNTIYF TGTGCCAGCAGTGATTCCCTTAGGGGGGGCTTTGGAAACACCATATATTTT
TRBJ1-6 . . TRBV28 CASSFGGAHNSPLHF TGTGCCAGCAGTTTCGGGGGGGCTCATAATTCACCCCTCCACTTT
TRBJ2-5 . . TRBV13 CASSLATGGGGEETQYF TGTGCCAGCAGCTTAGCCACGGGTGGAGGGGGAGAAGAGACCCAGTACTTC
TRBJ2-3 . once TRBV7-2 CASSFRARGQYF TGTGCCAGCAGCTTTAGGGCGAGAGGGCAGTATTTT
TRBJ2-1 TRBD2 . TRBV5-1 CASSLTPGLAGGPGNEQFF TGCGCCAGCAGCTTGACCCCGGGACTAGCGGGGGGGCCTGGGAATGAGCAGTTCTTC
TRBJ2-1 TRBD2 once TRBV9 CASSASGGTTGDEQFF TGTGCCAGCAGCGCAAGCGGGGGAACAACCGGCGATGAGCAGTTCTTC
TRBJ1-5 . once TRBV6-5 CASSWGSTQHF TGTGCCAGCAGTTGGGGTAGCACCCAGCATTTT
TRBJ1-3 . . TRBV4-1 CASSQDSTGSLGNTIYF TGCGCCAGCAGCCAAGACTCTACGGGCAGCCTTGGAAACACCATATATTTT
TRBJ1-1 . . TRBV19 CASKGFWGNTEAFF TGTGCCAGTAAGGGCTTTTGGGGGAACACTGAAGCTTTCTTT
TRBJ1-2 TRBD1 . TRBV6-2/TRBV6-3 CASSNSNRGYGYTF TGTGCCAGCAGTAACTCCAACAGGGGATATGGCTACACCTTC
TRBJ2-2 . . TRBV5-1 CASSSARTGELFF TGCGCCAGCAGCTCAGCGAGGACCGGGGAGCTGTTTTTT
TRBJ1-4 TRBD1 . TRBV7-2 CASSLRRGQGNEKLFF TGTGCCAGCAGCTTAAGGCGGGGACAGGGTAATGAAAAACTGTTTTTT
TRBJ1-5 . . TRBV5-6 CASSGWGAAHSNQPQHF TGTGCCAGCAGCGGCTGGGGGGCAGCTCATAGCAATCAGCCCCAGCATTTT
TRBJ1-5 . . TRBV30 CAWSAFAGNQPQHF TGTGCCTGGAGTGCCTTCGCGGGCAATCAGCCCCAGCATTTT
TRBJ1-1 . few TRBV28 CASSILYTEAFF TGTGCCAGCAGTATACTATACACTGAAGCTTTCTTT
TRBJ1-3 . . TRBV18 CASSPQWQGNTIYF TGTGCCAGCTCACCACAGTGGCAGGGAAACACCATATATTTT
TRBJ2-1 TRBD1 . TRBV11-2 CASSFDSGTGHYEQFF TGTGCCAGCAGCTTTGATTCAGGGACAGGACACTATGAGCAGTTCTTC
TRBJ1-2 . . TRBV5-6 CASSRNGAQSLRGYTF TGTGCCAGCAGCCGGAACGGGGCACAGTCCCTCCGTGGCTACACCTTC
TRBJ2-1 . . TRBV20-1 CSARHGGEQFF TGCAGTGCACGGCATGGAGGTGAGCAGTTCTTC
TRBJ2-7 . . TRBV10-3 CATGQNSYEQYF TGTGCCACTGGGCAAAACTCCTACGAGCAGTACTTC
TRBJ2-1 TRBD2 . TRBV19 CASSPPASGGDKGYNEQFF TGTGCCAGTAGCCCCCCGGCTAGCGGGGGAGACAAGGGATACAATGAGCAGTTCTTC
TRBJ2-7 . few TRBV7-2 CASSKNSYEQYF TGTGCCAGCAGTAAAAACTCCTACGAGCAGTACTTC
TRBJ2-3 TRBD1 . TRBV6-4 CASSEETGGSDTQYF TGTGCCAGCAGTGAAGAGACAGGGGGCTCAGATACGCAGTATTTT
TRBJ2-7 . . TRBV10-3 CAISDNSNSYEQYF TGTGCCATCAGTGATAACAGTAACTCCTACGAGCAGTACTTC